What follows describes a single TCR beta chain. Antigen: not known. The donors were members of the roughly 120-subject validation cohort (separate from the roughly 660-subject first cohort). This record comes from a study of cytomegalovirus exposure and HLA in healthy donors. Study findings and constraints: Clusters of TCRs from the first cohort tended to co-occur in the 120 or so validation repertoires (as a later analysis found). TCR beta chains numbering some 160 were designated cytomegalovirus-associated.

Method: immunoSEQ multiplex PCR; TCRdb's copy keeps in-frame clones and lacks some. The table shows roughly 250,000 clones, with around 85% occurring only once. With V trimmed by 6 bases and J by 0 bases, 3 bases remained unmatched. The CDR3 spans 15 residues. Germline lookup yields CDR1 KGHSH and CDR2 LQKENI. The chain carries TRBV18 and TRBJ1-1; 11 bases fit TRBD1. Sample: PBMCs. The clonotype originates from a woman in her 30s in good health and CMV-seropositive. CDR3 in amino acids: CASSRDRGMNTEAFF. The CDR3 region has the DNA TGTGCCAGCTCCAGGGACAGGGGGATGAACACTGAAGCTTTCTTT.